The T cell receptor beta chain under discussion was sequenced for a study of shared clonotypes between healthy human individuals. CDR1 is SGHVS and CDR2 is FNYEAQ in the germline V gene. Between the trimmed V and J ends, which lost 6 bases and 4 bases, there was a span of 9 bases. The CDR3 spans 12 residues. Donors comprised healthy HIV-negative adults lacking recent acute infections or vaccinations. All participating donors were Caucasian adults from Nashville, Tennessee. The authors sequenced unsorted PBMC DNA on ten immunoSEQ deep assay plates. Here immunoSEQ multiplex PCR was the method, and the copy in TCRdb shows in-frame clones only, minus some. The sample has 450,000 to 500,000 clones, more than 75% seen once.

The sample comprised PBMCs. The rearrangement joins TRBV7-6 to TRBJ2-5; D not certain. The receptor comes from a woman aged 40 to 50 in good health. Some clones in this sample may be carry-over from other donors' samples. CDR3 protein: CASSFLAETQYF. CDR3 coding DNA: TGTGCCAGCAGTTTCCTGGCAGAGACCCAGTACTTC.